The 3 T cell receptor beta chains presented below share a single source sample, sequenced in a study of T cells in Graves' hyperthyroidism and ophthalmopathy. What was amplified from RNA transcripts were TCR beta CDR3 regions. First-round RT-PCR targeting the TCR CDR3 was performed with the HTBI primer set. TCRdb analysed the multiplex PCR reads with MiXCR anew, one entry per CDR3 protein. The table includes some 800,000 distinct CDR3 sequences, roughly 37% detected once. Sequencing used blood. These receptors were collected from a man aged 18 to 29 with Graves' hyperthyroidism.

This clonotype has just a few counts. The chain links TRBV29-1 to TRBJ1-1; a possible D gene is TRBD1 (5 bases). The CDR3 is 14 residues long. With 5 bases removed from V and 6 bases from J, the gap between germline ends came to 19 bases. Germline V CDR1 and CDR2: SQVTM, ANQGSEA. CDR3 bases: TGCAGCGTTTGGGTGGATTTGGGGGGACCTGAAGCTTTCTTT. Its protein is CSVWVDLGGPEAFF.

This clonotype was seen a single time. A much larger clonotype is one base distant, so this may be a read error. This chain uses TRBV24-1 with TRBJ2-7, with a possible D match to TRBD1 (5 bases). Germline V gene sequence: CDR1 KGHDR, CDR2 SFDVKD. There are 13 residues in the CDR3. The DNA for the CDR3 is TGTGCCACCATCTTACAGGCCCTCTACGAGCAGTGCTTC. Its translation: CATILQALYEQCF.

This CDR3 reads CAISTYRMSANVLTF. The CDR3 DNA sequence: TGTGCCATCAGTACTTACAGGATGTCGGCCAACGTCCTGACTTTC. The chain recombines TRBV10-3 with TRBJ2-6, with D possibly being TRBD1 (5 bases). Germline V lookup: CDR1 ENHRY, CDR2 SYGVKD. The V end lost 5 bases, the J end lost 6 bases, and 14 bases lay between the germline ends. The CDR3 has 15 amino acids.